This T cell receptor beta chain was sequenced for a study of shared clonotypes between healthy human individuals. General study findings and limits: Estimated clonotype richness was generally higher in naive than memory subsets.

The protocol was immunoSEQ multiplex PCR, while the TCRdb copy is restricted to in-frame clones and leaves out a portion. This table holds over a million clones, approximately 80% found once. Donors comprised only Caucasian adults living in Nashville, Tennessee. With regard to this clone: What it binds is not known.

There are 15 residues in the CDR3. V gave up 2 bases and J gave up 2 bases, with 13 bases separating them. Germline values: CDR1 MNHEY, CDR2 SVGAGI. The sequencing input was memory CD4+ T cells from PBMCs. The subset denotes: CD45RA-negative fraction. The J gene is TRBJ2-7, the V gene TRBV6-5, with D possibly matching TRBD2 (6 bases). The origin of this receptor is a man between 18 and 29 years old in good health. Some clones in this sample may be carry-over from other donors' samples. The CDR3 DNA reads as TGTGCCAGCAGTTACATGGCGGGACCGACCTACGAGCAGTACTTC. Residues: CASSYMAGPTYEQYF.